This T cell receptor (beta chain) was profiled in a study of identical twins. General observations from the study: Cross-sectional statistics underpinned the conclusions; the same donors were not followed.

From germline, CDR1 is SGHAT and CDR2 FQNNGV. The CDR3 sequence is 13 residues long. The germline V and J ends were trimmed by 1 base and 6 bases, with 7 bases remaining between them. Note on this clonotype: Its antigen is not identified.

TCRdb re-called the 5' RACE reads with MiXCR, one entry per CDR3 protein. Of about 520,000 distinct CDR3 sequences in the sample, less than 25% were seen once. The same sample was also used in a study of T cells expressing NK-cell markers. This second study notes: According to the study, TCR beta repertoires originated from sorted CD3+CD56+NKG2C+, CD3+CD56+NKG2C- and CD3+CD56-NKG2C+ T cells. Similarly, these clonotypes led the CD3+CD56-NKG2C+ fraction as well in several donors. Whether the expanded NKG2C+ T cell clones recognized HCMV remained unclear.

This TCR was recovered from a woman younger than 35 in good health. The rearrangement links TRBV11-2 to TRBJ2-1, with D unresolved. The sample taken for sequencing was CD4+ T cells sorted from blood. The CDR3 sequence: CASSLGHRNEQFF. The CDR3 nucleotides read TGTGCCAGCAGCTTAGGGCACCGCAATGAGCAGTTCTTC.